Each of the 21 T cell receptor beta chains below was sequenced from the same sample in a study of T cells expressing NK-cell markers (TCRdb year 2020). The protocol used for the library was 5' RACE. Instrument on record: Illumina HiSeq 2000. TCRdb reanalyzed the reads, keeping one entry per CDR3 protein sequence and omitting DNA. The table for this sample shows 400,000 to 550,000 distinct CDR3 sequences. 7.3% of the sample is held by the ten biggest clonotypes. What was sequenced was blood T cells: a sorted CD56 or NKG2C T cell subset, CD4+ or CD8+ T cells, or bulk PBMC T cells (not recorded which). All receptors come from a woman between 18 and 69 years old in good health.

The J gene is TRBJ2-1, the V gene TRBV11-2; TCRdb's assignment of TRBD2 cannot be checked, as there is no DNA. Germline V gives CDR1 SGHAT, CDR2 FQNNGV. This CDR3 spans 16 amino acids. CDR3 loop: CASSQSTTRTYNEQFF.

The chain recombines TRBV3-1 with TRBJ2-5; lacking DNA, the TRBD1 call made by TCRdb goes unchecked. The CDR3 has 21 residues. The germline gives CDR1 LGHDT, CDR2 YNNKEL (reference sequence). CDR3 loop: CASSQEAPRGRVRLGQETQYF.

The chain uses TRBV20-1 and TRBJ2-1; TCRdb reports TRBD2, a call that lacks DNA to check it against. The CDR3 runs 15 residues. Germline CDR1 and CDR2: DFQATT and SNEGSKA (reference sequence). CDR3 protein: CSAHGPKSSYNEQFF.

The chain has TRBV12-3 or TRBV12-4 and TRBJ2-5; the D gene TCRdb calls, TRBD1, cannot be checked with no DNA. This CDR3 comprises 13 residues. CDR3: CASSPGSTQTLYF.

V and J are TRBV5-1 and TRBJ2-1. The CDR3 consists of 15 residues. The germline V gene has CDR1 SGHRS and CDR2 YFSETQ. The CDR3 region is CASSLNAAFYNEQFF.

The chain has TRBV7-3 and TRBJ2-7; TCRdb designates TRBD1, a call that cannot be tested without DNA. Germline V lookup: CDR1 SGHTA, CDR2 FQGTGA. The CDR3 totals 16 residues. The CDR3 sequence is CASSPGQGRGSYEQYF. Supplemented by reference TRBV7-3 and TRBJ2-7, the full variable domain reads GAGVSQTPSNKVTEKGKYVELRCDPISGHTALYWYRQSLGQGPEFLIYFQGTGAADDSGLPNDRFFAVRPEGSVSTLKIQRTERGDSAVYLCASSPGQGRGSYEQYFGPGTRLTVT.

This chain links TRBV24-1 with TRBJ2-1; TCRdb reports TRBD1, a call that lacks DNA to check it against. Germline CDR1 and CDR2: KGHDR and SFDVKD. This CDR3 has 14 amino acids. CDR3 protein: CATGGFWGYNEQFF.

The rearrangement joins TRBV6-2 or TRBV6-3 to TRBJ1-1. There are 13 residues in the CDR3. Germline V gene data show CDR1 as MNHEY and CDR2 as SVGEGT. CDR3 in amino acids: CATRLAGPTEAFF.

This chain links TRBV28 with TRBJ2-7; TCRdb names TRBD1, which stays unverified in the absence of DNA. This CDR3 contains 16 residues. The germline V gene has CDR1 MDHEN and CDR2 SYDVKM. The CDR3 loop reads CASSITSGTASYEQYF. Together with reference TRBV28 and TRBJ2-7, the CDR3 gives the full variable domain: DVKVTQSSRYLVKRTGEKVFLECVQDMDHENMFWYRQDPGLGLRLIYFSYDVKMKEKGDIPEGYSVSREKKERFSLILESASTNQTSMYLCASSITSGTASYEQYFGPGTRLTVT.

The chain links TRBV28 to TRBJ1-3; as DNA is missing, the TRBD1 call by TCRdb cannot be tested. CDR1 and CDR2 (germline): MDHEN, SYDVKM. CDR3 size: 15 residues. This chain's CDR3 is CASSFVRGQGNTIYF. The whole variable domain, remainder taken from reference TRBV28 and TRBJ1-3, is DVKVTQSSRYLVKRTGEKVFLECVQDMDHENMFWYRQDPGLGLRLIYFSYDVKMKEKGDIPEGYSVSREKKERFSLILESASTNQTSMYLCASSFVRGQGNTIYFGEGSWLTVV.

V gene TRBV28 combines with J gene TRBJ2-4; TCRdb returns TRBD2, unconfirmable since there is no DNA. Germline V lookup: CDR1 MDHEN, CDR2 SYDVKM. The CDR3 sequence is 16 residues long. The CDR3 loop reads CASSSSDLLAKNIQYF.

The CDR3: CASSRWEGRETQYF. This chain uses TRBV3-1 with TRBJ2-5; TCRdb reports TRBD2, a call that lacks DNA to check it against. This CDR3 is built from 14 residues. The germline gives CDR1 LGHDT, CDR2 YNNKEL (reference sequence).

This sequence joins TRBV6-1 and TRBJ2-1; TCRdb reports TRBD1, a call that lacks DNA to check it against. This CDR3 contains 13 residues. Germline lookup yields CDR1 MNHNS and CDR2 SASEGT. The CDR3 loop reads CATRQGSYNEQFF.

The J gene is TRBJ1-5, the V gene TRBV7-2. The CDR3 has 15 residues. Germline CDR1 is SGHTA and CDR2 is FQGNSA. The CDR3 loop is CASSLAGPHEQPQHF.

The V call is TRBV20-1, the J call TRBJ2-5; there is no DNA to check the TCRdb D call of TRBD2. There are 15 residues in the CDR3. Germline V lookup: CDR1 DFQATT, CDR2 SNEGSKA (reference sequence). CDR3: CSASGRGGYQETQYF.

The chain employs TRBV5-5 and TRBJ2-5; TCRdb returns TRBD2, unconfirmable since there is no DNA. This CDR3 region has 11 residues. Germline V CDR1 and CDR2: SGHKS, YYEKEE (reference sequence). CDR3: CTSSLSAGRHF.

The genes are TRBV7-2 and TRBJ1-3. The CDR3 spans 15 residues. The germline gives CDR1 SGHTA, CDR2 FQGNSA. CDR3 sequence: CASSPSEVSGNTIYF.

The chain links TRBV12-3 or TRBV12-4 to TRBJ1-1; there is no DNA to check the TCRdb D call of TRBD1. The CDR3 consists of 14 residues. The CDR3 region is CASSYGQGNTEAFF.

J is TRBJ2-2 and V is TRBV24-1; the D call of TRBD2 rests on TCRdb alone, since no DNA is present to check it. Germline CDR1 and CDR2: KGHDR and SFDVKD. The length of the CDR3 is 21 residues. CDR3 sequence: CATSDLQGTLGLVGDTGELFF.

This chain uses TRBV12-3 or TRBV12-4 with TRBJ2-3. The CDR3 spans 12 residues. The CDR3 sequence is CASRLAETTQYF.

CDR3 sequence: CATTASRDSNYGYTF. This chain joins TRBV5-5 and TRBJ1-2; lacking DNA, the TRBD1 call made by TCRdb goes unchecked. The CDR3 is 15 amino acids. The germline V gene has CDR1 SGHKS and CDR2 YYEKEE (reference sequence).